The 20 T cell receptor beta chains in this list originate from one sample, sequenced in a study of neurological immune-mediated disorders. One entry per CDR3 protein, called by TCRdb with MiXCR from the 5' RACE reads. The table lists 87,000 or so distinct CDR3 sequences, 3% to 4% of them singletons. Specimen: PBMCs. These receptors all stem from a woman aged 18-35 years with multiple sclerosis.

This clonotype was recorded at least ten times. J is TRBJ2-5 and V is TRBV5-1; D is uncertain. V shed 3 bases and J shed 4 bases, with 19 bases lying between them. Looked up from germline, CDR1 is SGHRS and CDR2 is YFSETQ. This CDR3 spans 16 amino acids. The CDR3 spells CASSSLQKGSTETQYF. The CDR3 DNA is TGCGCCAGCAGCTCCCTCCAAAAGGGATCTACAGAGACCCAGTACTTC.

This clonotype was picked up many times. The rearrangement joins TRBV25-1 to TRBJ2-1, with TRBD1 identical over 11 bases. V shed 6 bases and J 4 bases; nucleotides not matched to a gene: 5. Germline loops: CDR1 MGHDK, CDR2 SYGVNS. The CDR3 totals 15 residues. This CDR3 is CASSGTGGGYNEQFF. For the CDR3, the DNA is TGTGCCAGCAGCGGGACAGGGGGGGGATACAATGAGCAGTTCTTC.

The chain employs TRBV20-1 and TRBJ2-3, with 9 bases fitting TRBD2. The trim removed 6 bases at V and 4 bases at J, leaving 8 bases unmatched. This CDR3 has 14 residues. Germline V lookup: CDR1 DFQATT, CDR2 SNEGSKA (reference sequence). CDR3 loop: CSAPHSGGADTQYF. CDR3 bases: TGCAGTGCCCCACATAGCGGGGGCGCAGATACGCAGTATTTT.

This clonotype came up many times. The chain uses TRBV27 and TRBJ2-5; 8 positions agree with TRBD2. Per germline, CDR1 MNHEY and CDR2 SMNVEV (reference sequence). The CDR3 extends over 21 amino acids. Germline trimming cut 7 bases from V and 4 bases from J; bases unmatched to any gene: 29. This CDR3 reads CASTPLRLAGGLRETPETQYF. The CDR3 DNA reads TGTGCCAGCACTCCCCTTCGATTGGCGGGGGGTTTGAGAGAGACCCCAGAGACCCAGTACTTC.

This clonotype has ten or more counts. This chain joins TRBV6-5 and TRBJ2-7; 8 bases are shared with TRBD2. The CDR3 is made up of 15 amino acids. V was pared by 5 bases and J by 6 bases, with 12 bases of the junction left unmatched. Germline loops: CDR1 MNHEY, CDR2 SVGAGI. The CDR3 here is CASSPLSGGIAEQYF. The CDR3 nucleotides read TGTGCCAGCAGTCCTTTAAGCGGGGGAATTGCCGAGCAGTACTTC.

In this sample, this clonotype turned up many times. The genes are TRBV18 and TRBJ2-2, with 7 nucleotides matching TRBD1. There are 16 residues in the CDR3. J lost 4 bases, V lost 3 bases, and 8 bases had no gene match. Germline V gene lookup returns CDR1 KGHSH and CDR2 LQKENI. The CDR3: CASSPLRDSFTGELFF. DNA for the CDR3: TGTGCCAGCTCACCGCTTAGGGACAGTTTCACCGGGGAGCTGTTTTTT.

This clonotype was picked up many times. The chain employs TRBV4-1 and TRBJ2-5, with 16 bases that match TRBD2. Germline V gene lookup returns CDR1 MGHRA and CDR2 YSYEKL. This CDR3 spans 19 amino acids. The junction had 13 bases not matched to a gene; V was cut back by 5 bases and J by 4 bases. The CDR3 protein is CASSSPGLAGGPDRETQYF. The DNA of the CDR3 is TGCGCCAGCAGCTCCCCGGGACTAGCGGGGGGGCCTGATAGAGAGACCCAGTACTTC.

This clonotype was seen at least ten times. CDR3 DNA sequence: TGTGCCAGCAGCCTAAGACTAGCGGGAGGCGTAAATACGCAGTATTTT. The encoded protein is CASSLRLAGGVNTQYF. The V gene is TRBV3-1, the J gene TRBJ2-3; 13 bases line up with TRBD2. After removal of 4 bases from V and 7 bases from J, the junction contained 8 bases not matched to a gene. The germline CDR1 and CDR2 sequences are LGHDT and YNNKEL (reference sequence). This CDR3 is built from 16 residues.

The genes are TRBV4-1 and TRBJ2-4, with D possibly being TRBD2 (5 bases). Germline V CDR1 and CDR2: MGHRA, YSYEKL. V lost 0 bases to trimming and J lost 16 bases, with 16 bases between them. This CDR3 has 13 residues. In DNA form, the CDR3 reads TGCGCCAGCAGCCAAGAGCATGGTCTAGCTCGCTACTTC. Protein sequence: CASSQEHGLARYF.

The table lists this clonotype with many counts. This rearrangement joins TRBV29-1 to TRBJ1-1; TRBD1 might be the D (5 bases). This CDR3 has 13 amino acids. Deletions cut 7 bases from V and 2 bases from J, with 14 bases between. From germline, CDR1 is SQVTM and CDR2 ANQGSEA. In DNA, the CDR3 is TGCAGCGGTACCGGGACTCTAAACACTGAAGCTTTCTTT. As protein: CSGTGTLNTEAFF.

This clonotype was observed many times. The CDR3 protein is CSARVGTSYGYTF. The CDR3 nucleotides are TGCAGTGCTAGAGTCGGGACAAGCTATGGCTACACCTTC. The genes are TRBV20-1 and TRBJ1-2, with a weak D call TRBD1 (6 bases). Germline assignment: CDR1 DFQATT and CDR2 SNEGSKA (reference sequence). There are 13 residues in the CDR3. The ends were cut back, 1 base at V and 4 bases at J, with 10 bases in the middle.

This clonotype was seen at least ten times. The CDR3 sequence: CASSIGQAFGQYF. The DNA of the CDR3 is TGTGCCAGTAGTATAGGCCAGGCATTTGGACAGTACTTC. The chain combines TRBV19 with TRBJ2-7; D gene ambiguous. The CDR3 totals 13 residues. The V end was cut by 1 base, the J end by 10 bases, with 14 bases between. The V gene's germline CDR1 is LNHDA and CDR2 SQIVND (reference sequence).

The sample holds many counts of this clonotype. The CDR3 loop reads CASSPRSATNEKLFF. The CDR3 DNA reads as TGTGCCAGCAGTCCCAGGTCGGCAACTAATGAAAAACTGTTTTTT. V and J are TRBV12-3 or TRBV12-4 and TRBJ1-4; D is unclear. Trimming stripped 5 bases from V and 0 bases from J, with 10 bases between. The CDR3 runs to 15 residues.

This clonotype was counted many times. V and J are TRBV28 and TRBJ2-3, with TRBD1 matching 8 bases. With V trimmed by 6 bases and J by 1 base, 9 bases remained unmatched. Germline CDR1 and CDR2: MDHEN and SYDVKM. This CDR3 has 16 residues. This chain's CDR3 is CASSLPQGAGTDTQYF. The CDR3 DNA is TGTGCCAGCAGCCTCCCGCAGGGGGCAGGCACAGATACGCAGTATTTT. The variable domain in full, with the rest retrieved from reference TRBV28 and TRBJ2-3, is DVKVTQSSRYLVKRTGEKVFLECVQDMDHENMFWYRQDPGLGLRLIYFSYDVKMKEKGDIPEGYSVSREKKERFSLILESASTNQTSMYLCASSLPQGAGTDTQYFGPGTRLTVL.

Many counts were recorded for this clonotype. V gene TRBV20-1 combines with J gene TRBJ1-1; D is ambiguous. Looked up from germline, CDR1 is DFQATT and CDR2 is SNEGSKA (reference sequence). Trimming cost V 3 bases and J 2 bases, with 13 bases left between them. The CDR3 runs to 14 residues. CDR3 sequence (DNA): TGCAGTGCTAGTGTGGGGTCGGGAAACACTGAAGCTTTCTTT. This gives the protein CSASVGSGNTEAFF.

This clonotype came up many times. For the CDR3, the DNA is TGTGCCAGCAGTCTCGGGCCCTCGGGGGCCAACGTCCTGACTTTC. Protein sequence: CASSLGPSGANVLTF. This sequence joins TRBV27 and TRBJ2-6; D is ambiguous. This CDR3 is built from 15 residues. Per the germline V gene, CDR1 is MNHEY and CDR2 is SMNVEV (reference sequence). V lost 5 bases, J lost 4 bases, and 12 bases lay in between.

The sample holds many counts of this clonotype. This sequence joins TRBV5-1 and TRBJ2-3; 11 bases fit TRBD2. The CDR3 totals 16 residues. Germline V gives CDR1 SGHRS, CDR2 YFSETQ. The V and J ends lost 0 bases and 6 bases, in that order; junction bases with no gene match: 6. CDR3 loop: CASSLALAGGPDTQYF. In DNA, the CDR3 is TGCGCCAGCAGCTTGGCCTTAGCGGGAGGGCCGGATACGCAGTATTTT.

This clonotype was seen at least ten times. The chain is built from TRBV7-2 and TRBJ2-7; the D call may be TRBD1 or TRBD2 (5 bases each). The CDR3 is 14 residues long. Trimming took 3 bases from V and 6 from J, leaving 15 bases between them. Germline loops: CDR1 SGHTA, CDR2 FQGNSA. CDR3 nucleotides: TGTGCCAGCAGCTTTTCCGGGACGTGGGCCGAGCAGTACTTC. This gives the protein CASSFSGTWAEQYF.

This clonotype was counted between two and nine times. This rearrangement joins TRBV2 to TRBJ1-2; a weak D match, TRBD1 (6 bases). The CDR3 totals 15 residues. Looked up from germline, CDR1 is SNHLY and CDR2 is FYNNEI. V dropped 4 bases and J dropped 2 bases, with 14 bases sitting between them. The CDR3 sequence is CASSAGGLYNYGYTF. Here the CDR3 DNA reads TGTGCCAGCAGTGCGGGGGGCCTGTACAACTATGGCTACACCTTC.

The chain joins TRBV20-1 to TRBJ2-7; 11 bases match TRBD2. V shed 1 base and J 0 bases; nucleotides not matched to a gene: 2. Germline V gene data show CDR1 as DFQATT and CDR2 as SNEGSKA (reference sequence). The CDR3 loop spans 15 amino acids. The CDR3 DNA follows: TGCAGTGCTAGAGTGGGACTAGCGGTCTCCTACGAGCAGTACTTC. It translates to CSARVGLAVSYEQYF.